The rows below give T cell receptor beta chains drawn from one sample of a study of a mutant IDH1 vaccine in newly diagnosed glioma. Data came from immunoSEQ multiplex PCR; TCRdb stores just in-frame clones and leaves some out. The repertoire holds around 92,000 clones, with around 90% as singletons. The source material was PBMCs, sampled from a glioma patient treated with radiotherapy, temozolomide or both. The origin of the receptors is a woman aged 45-65 years with glioma. Each CDR3 is given with its conserved first and last residue. The D gene is left open where the match is weak. Clone size is not always given. Where it is, it says once, few, many or a class for expanded clones.

>-|TRBV5-3|-|TRBJ1-2
TGTGCCAGCAGCTTGGAACGGAACTATGGCTACACCTTC
CASSLERNYGYTF
>-|TRBV29-1|-|TRBJ1-1
TGCAGCACCTGCGAGGGGACTGAAGCTTTCTTT
CSTCEGTEAFF
>-|TRBV7-9|-|TRBJ2-1
TGTGCCAGCAGCCGCCCTGAGGAGTACAATGAGCAGTTCTTC
CASSRPEEYNEQFF
>-|TRBV6-6|-|TRBJ2-7
TGTGCCAGCAGTTACTCGTACCGCTACTCCTACGAGCAGTACTTC
CASSYSYRYSYEQYF
>-|TRBV6-5|TRBD2|TRBJ2-1
TGTGCCAGCAGTTACTCGAAGGGCGGGAGAGGGTTTGAGCAGTTCTTC
CASSYSKGGRGFEQFF
>-|TRBV15|-|TRBJ1-1
TGTGCCACCAGCGGAAGTCGGAACACTGAAGCTTTCTTT
CATSGSRNTEAFF
>-|TRBV7-9|-|TRBJ1-2
TGTGCCAGCAGCGGGGACCGGTCTAACTATGGCTACACCTTC
CASSGDRSNYGYTF
>once|TRBV11-2|TRBD2|TRBJ2-7
TGTGCCAGCAGCCAGCGGACTAGCTCCTACGAGCAGTACTTC
CASSQRTSSYEQYF
>-|TRBV5-4|-|TRBJ2-1
TGTGCCAGCAGCTTACCGGGACTCTACAATGAGCAGTTCTTC
CASSLPGLYNEQFF
>-|TRBV14|TRBD2|TRBJ2-1
TGTGCCAGCAGCCACCCTTGGGGACTAGCGGGGAACAATGAGCAGTTCTTC
CASSHPWGLAGNNEQFF
>-|TRBV5-8|-|TRBJ2-7
TGTGCCAGCAGCGGGGATACCTACGAGCAGTACTTC
CASSGDTYEQYF
>-|TRBV5-6|TRBD2|TRBJ2-2
TGTGCCAGCAGGTTTGGGGCGCGGGAGACCGGGGAGCTGTTTTTT
CASRFGARETGELFF
>-|TRBV27|-|TRBJ1-1
TGTGCCAGCAGTTTTGGTAATTTCCTGAACACTGAAGCTTTCTTT
CASSFGNFLNTEAFF
>-|TRBV14|-|TRBJ1-2
TGTGCCAGCAGCCAAGATCAGAAGCTAACCTTC
CASSQDQKLTF
>once|TRBV5-5|TRBD2|TRBJ2-3
TGTGCCAGCAGCCCCGGACTAGCGGGAGACGTAGATACGCAGTATTTT
CASSPGLAGDVDTQYF
>-|TRBV10-3|-|TRBJ1-4
TGTGCCATCCAACGTGGGCCCGCCGATGAAAAACTGTTTTTT
CAIQRGPADEKLFF
>-|TRBV10-2|-|TRBJ1-1
TGCGCCAGCAGTGAGCGGGGGAGGGGAACCGAAGCTTTCTTT
CASSERGRGTEAFF
>-|TRBV5-1|-|TRBJ2-7
TGCGCCAGCAGCTTGTCGGTGCCCTCCTACGAGCAGTACTTC
CASSLSVPSYEQYF
>once|TRBV28|-|TRBJ2-7
TGTGCCAGCAGTTCTCACCGCTACGAGCAGTACTTC
CASSSHRYEQYF
>-|TRBV20-1|-|TRBJ1-1
TGCAGTGCTTCTCGGGCTGAAGCTTTCTTT
CSASRAEAFF